This T cell receptor beta chain was captured by sequencing in a study of technical replicates of blood from several donors. Sequenced by immunoSEQ multiplex PCR; TCRdb stores in-frame clones only, minus some. The sample includes some 80,000 clones, 85% to 95% of them seen just once. Germline CDR1 reads MNHEY; CDR2 reads SMNVEV (reference sequence). This CDR3 region has 15 residues. Trimming pared 5 bases from V and 1 base from J, leaving 11 bases between. The J gene is TRBJ2-2, the V gene TRBV27; possibly TRBD1 for D (6 bases). This TCR was recovered from a human donor in good health. The sequencing input was T cells isolated from PBMCs. The DNA for the CDR3 is TGTGCCAGCAGTCGTTGGGGACAGAACACCGGGGAGCTGTTTTTT. Protein product: CASSRWGQNTGELFF.